The source of this T cell receptor beta chain is a study of glioma-infiltrating T cells after dendritic cell vaccination listed by TCRdb under 2016. Regarding the research as a whole: The cohort included around 15 glioblastoma patients drawn from Phase I and II dendritic cell vaccination trials, of whom 9 were newly diagnosed and 6 had recurrent disease. Between the early 2000s and the early 2010s, patients were given autologous tumor lysate-pulsed dendritic cell vaccination. The vaccine was prepared from monocyte-derived dendritic cells that were cultured for more than six days with IL-4 and GM-CSF and then pulsed overnight with autologous tumor lysate. Each patient got three intradermal injections of the dendritic cell vaccine, spaced at biweekly intervals, in the arm below the axilla. Tumor-infiltrating lymphocyte content was quantified and tumor and blood repertoires were compared in dendritic cell-vaccinated glioblastoma patients by deep sequencing of TCR beta CDR3 regions. Survival after dendritic cell vaccination was correlated with TCR sequencing metrics such as TIL content and the overlap between tumor and blood repertoires. Beyond this particular receptor, the publication reports: After dendritic cell vaccination, a higher estimated pretreatment TIL content predicted longer time to progression and overall survival. The cohort was small and heterogeneous, few patients had complete blood and tumor sets, and even fewer had initial-recurrent tumor pairs. No direct relationship between TCR clonality and survival was found, suggesting a diverse polyclonal response may matter. The TCR overlap response model with three groups was called speculative and said to need prospective validation.

The V and J ends are trimmed by 4 bases and 8 bases, leaving 20 bases between them. From the germline V gene, CDR1 is MGHRA and CDR2 is YSYEKL. The CDR3 holds 16 amino acids from the cysteine to the phenylalanine. Only the CDR3 DNA is retained, 48 bases long and in frame from the first base. Patients were selected for having adequate residual fresh-frozen tumor tissue and more than two years of available survival data. None of the glioblastoma patients carried an isocitrate dehydrogenase mutation, although molecular status otherwise varied. PBMC were collected before vaccination, two weeks after the third vaccination, and at tumor progression when it occurred. The Qiagen DNeasy Blood extraction Kit was used to extract genomic DNA. With regard to this clone: Its antigen specificity is not known. Base qualities are missing; no much larger clone stands one base away.

The immunoSEQ assay amplified TCRB CDR3 regions from approximately 2 micrograms of genomic DNA, or from all available DNA when less than that amount was available. Multiplex PCR used 60 forward primers for TCR V beta segments and 13 reverse primers for J beta segments. Synthetic control templates were spiked into each sample at limiting dilution to estimate reads per starting template. The Illumina HiSeq System generated 87 bp sequencing reads. The original pipeline was this. PCR and sequencing errors were removed by merging closely related sequences with a nearest neighbor algorithm. TCR overlap was defined as the percentage of unique tumor TCR beta sequences that were also present in the same patient's peripheral blood. TCRdb retrieved this table from immuneACCESS and kept in-frame rearrangements only. Not all clones are present; in checked studies, unresolved V genes account for under half, and no reason is known for the remainder. V and J calls and clone size are copied from that table; D and trimming were computed from the DNA. The sample table records over 70,000 clones; more than 65% of these occur just once. The leading ten clones occupy 2% to 2.5% of the sample.

The sequence was obtained from a human donor with glioblastoma. The rearrangement joined TRBV4-1 to TRBJ1-4, with a tentative D gene TRBD1 over 5 matching bases. Sequencing used blood, obtained before dendritic cell vaccination. The CDR3 reads as follows: CASSLRQTEALEKLFF. Read as DNA, the sequence is TGCGCCAGCAGCCTAAGACAGACTGAAGCCTTAGAAAAACTGTTTTTT.